The 29 T cell receptor beta chains below all came from one sample that was sequenced in a study of CD8+CD57+ T cells in acquired aplastic anemia. An expansion of CD8+CD57+ cells by flow cytometry had been shown in patients chosen for sequencing. CDR3 and TCR beta VDJ profiling relied on a genomic DNA template. TCRdb reanalysed the reads using MiXCR and keeps one entry per CDR3 protein. The sample yields approximately 470,000 distinct CDR3 sequences, around 30% seen once. What was sequenced was sorted CD4+, CD8+, or CD8+CD57+ T cells (not recorded which) from PBMCs. The receptors stem from a human donor with aplastic anemia.

This chain uses TRBV25-1 with TRBJ2-7; D possibly corresponds to TRBD1 (6 bases). The CDR3 extends over 13 amino acids. V was cut by 7 bases and J by 3 bases, with 13 bases left in between. In germline, CDR1 is MGHDK, CDR2 SYGVNS. The CDR3 loop reads CASTESRGYEQYF. The CDR3 DNA follows: TGTGCCAGCACCGAGTCCAGGGGCTACGAGCAGTACTTC.

V and J are TRBV5-6 and TRBJ1-1, with D possibly matching TRBD1 (6 bases). Trimming shortened V by 5 bases and J by 4 bases, and 12 bases separated the two germline ends. CDR1 SGHDT and CDR2 YYEEEE come from the germline V gene. This CDR3 spans 13 amino acids. The CDR3 spells CASSTGQSTEAFF. The CDR3 DNA is TGTGCCAGCAGTACCGGACAGAGCACTGAAGCTTTCTTT. The full variable domain, its missing parts supplied by reference TRBV5-6 and TRBJ1-1, is DAGVTQSPTHLIKTRGQQVTLRCSPKSGHDTVSWYQQALGQGPQFIFQYYEEEERQRGNFPDRFSGHQFPNYSSELNVNALLLGDSALYLCASSTGQSTEAFFGQGTRLTVV.

The chain has TRBV19 and TRBJ1-1; 7 bases are shared with TRBD1. Germline CDR1 is LNHDA and CDR2 is SQIVND (reference sequence). V lost 3 bases and J lost 6; bases outside the gene matches: 10. The CDR3 is 15 amino acids. This CDR3 is CASSIYSDRAPEAFF. The CDR3 nucleotides read TGTGCCAGTAGTATTTATTCTGACAGGGCCCCTGAAGCTTTCTTT.

The chain carries TRBV25-1 and TRBJ2-7, with TRBD2 as a possible D gene (5 bases). Trimming removed 5 bases at V and 0 bases at J, with 14 bases between. The germline gives CDR1 MGHDK, CDR2 SYGVNS. There are 15 residues in the CDR3. CDR3 coding DNA: TGTGCCAGCAGTTTATTTGTGGGGAGCTCCTACGAGCAGTACTTC. Its protein product is CASSLFVGSSYEQYF.

This clonotype is a singleton in its sample. The V and J genes are TRBV20-1 and TRBJ2-1; 9 bases fit TRBD2. The V gene end was trimmed by 0 bases and the J gene end by 8 bases; junction bases not matched to a gene: 20. Germline V gene sequence: CDR1 DFQATT, CDR2 SNEGSKA (reference sequence). The CDR3 loop spans 19 amino acids. The CDR3 loop is CSARDVSSGRFRGSHEQFF. The DNA for the CDR3 is TGCAGTGCTAGAGATGTGAGTAGCGGGAGATTTCGGGGATCTCATGAGCAGTTCTTC.

The chain joins TRBV4-1 to TRBJ2-3; no definite D call. CDR3 size: 13 residues. Germline CDR1 reads MGHRA; CDR2 reads YSYEKL. V dropped 3 bases and J dropped 6 bases, with 10 bases sitting between them. For the CDR3, the DNA is TGCGCCAGCAGCCACGGCAATCCGGATACGCAGTATTTT. The encoded protein is CASSHGNPDTQYF.

V is TRBV29-1 and J is TRBJ2-7; 9 bases agree with TRBD1. This CDR3 spans 12 amino acids. The ends lost 7 bases at V and 5 bases at J; junction bases unmatched: 6. CDR1 is SQVTM, CDR2 ANQGSEA, per germline. CDR3 sequence: CSALTGGNEQYF. CDR3 in DNA: TGCAGCGCACTGACAGGGGGTAACGAGCAGTACTTC.

V usage is TRBV3-1 and J usage is TRBJ1-1, with D possibly being TRBD1 (6 bases). V shed 8 bases and J shed 2 bases, with 15 bases lying between them. The CDR3 sequence is 14 residues long. The germline gives CDR1 LGHDT, CDR2 YNNKEL (reference sequence). The CDR3 region has the DNA TGTGCCAGCGGAACCGGGACACTTAACACTGAAGCTTTCTTT. This encodes CASGTGTLNTEAFF.

The V call is TRBV2, the J call TRBJ2-5, with D possibly TRBD2 on 6 matching bases. This CDR3 contains 13 residues. V was shortened by 6 bases and J by 7 bases, with 15 bases between the two germline ends. Germline V gene sequence: CDR1 SNHLY, CDR2 FYNNEI. The chain's CDR3 is CASSLTGEATQYF. Here the CDR3 DNA reads TGTGCCAGCAGCTTAACGGGAGAGGCGACCCAGTACTTC.

This clonotype was detected only a few times. The CDR3 DNA sequence: TGTGCTAGTGCCTCCTCTCCTGGGGTGGGTGAAAAACTGTTTTTT. As protein: CASASSPGVGEKLFF. The chain recombines TRBV12-5 with TRBJ1-4; D remains unclear. Germline CDR1 and CDR2: LGHNT and FRNRAP. The V end was cut by 7 bases, the J end by 7 bases, with 19 bases between. CDR3 length equals 15 residues.

The sample holds a few counts of this clonotype. The chain couples TRBV7-3 to TRBJ2-3; D unresolved. The CDR3 runs to 13 residues. Deletions cut 0 bases from V and 6 bases from J, with 7 bases between. In germline, CDR1 is SGHTA, CDR2 FQGTGA. CDR3: CASSLTPRDTQYF. The CDR3 bases are TGTGCCAGCAGCTTAACCCCGAGGGATACGCAGTATTTT.

This clonotype was picked up a small number of times. The CDR3 DNA sequence: TGTGCCAGCGCGCGCCTAGGGGAGACCCAGTACTTC. Translated, it gives CASARLGETQYF. The chain links TRBV10-3 to TRBJ2-5, with D hard to call. Germline values: CDR1 ENHRY, CDR2 SYGVKD. CDR3 length: 12 residues. With 10 bases removed from V and 5 bases from J, the gap between germline ends came to 14 bases.

This clonotype was seen a handful of times. The CDR3 is CASSFRQDVDTQYF. DNA of the CDR3: TGCGCCAGCAGCTTCAGGCAGGACGTGGATACGCAGTATTTT. The chain is built from TRBV5-1 and TRBJ2-3, with no clear D. This CDR3 is 14 amino acids long. The V and J ends lost 2 bases and 6 bases respectively, with 13 bases between them. Germline-derived CDR1 and CDR2 are SGHRS and YFSETQ.

This clonotype was counted a few times. An end of the junction does not agree with germline; a read error may underlie this. This chain joins TRBV10-2 and TRBJ2-5; perhaps TRBD2 as D (6 bases). The CDR3 spans 14 residues. Germline assignment: CDR1 WSHSY and CDR2 SAAADI. CDR3 loop: CASSPRDVRETQYF. CDR3 DNA sequence: TGTGCCAGCAGCCCGCGGGACGTCCGAGAGACCCAGTACTTC.

The chain uses TRBV25-1 and TRBJ1-1; D unresolved. Between the trimmed V and J ends, which lost 5 bases and 4 bases, there was a span of 14 bases. Per the germline V gene, CDR1 is MGHDK and CDR2 is SYGVNS. The CDR3 is 14 amino acids. The CDR3 sequence is CASSTGRRSTEAFF. Here the CDR3 DNA reads TGTGCCAGCAGTACCGGACGACGCAGCACTGAAGCTTTCTTT.

About this clonotype itself: A clone one base away is much larger, so this may be a read error. This chain uses TRBV2 with TRBJ2-2; no clear D. CDR1 is SNHLY and CDR2 is FYNNEI in the germline V gene. Trimming pared 1 base from V and 4 bases from J, leaving 10 bases between. The CDR3 contains 15 residues. CDR3: CASSEVTPSTGELFF. CDR3 nucleotides: TGTGCCAGCAGTGAAGTGACCCCGAGCACCGGGGAGCTGTTTTTT. Filled out from reference TRBV2 and TRBJ2-2, the complete variable domain reads EPEVTQTPSHQVTQMGQEVILRCVPISNHLYFYWYRQILGQKVEFLVSFYNNEISEKSEIFDDQFSVERPDGSNFTLKIRSTKLEDSAMYFCASSEVTPSTGELFFGEGSRLTVL.

The V gene is TRBV2, the J gene TRBJ1-3; D not certain. CDR3 length: 12 residues. V lost 7 bases, J lost 0 bases, and 4 bases lay in between. Germline loops: CDR1 SNHLY, CDR2 FYNNEI. The CDR3 reads CASTRSGNTIYF. The CDR3 DNA is TGTGCCAGCACGCGCTCTGGAAACACCATATATTTT.

V usage is TRBV20-1 and J usage is TRBJ2-7; a weak D match, TRBD2 (5 bases). The germline V and J ends were trimmed by 2 bases and 6 bases, with 20 bases remaining between them. This CDR3 contains 15 residues. CDR1 is DFQATT and CDR2 is SNEGSKA in the germline V gene (reference sequence). The CDR3 reads CSARSPSSDKGEQYF. CDR3 coding DNA: TGCAGTGCTAGATCCCCGAGTAGCGACAAGGGCGAGCAGTACTTC.

As regards this clonotype: Its ends do not fully match the called genes, so a read error is possible. The rearrangement links TRBV7-9 to TRBJ2-3; D gene unclear. The CDR3 totals 14 residues. Germline loops: CDR1 SEHNR, CDR2 FQNEAQ (reference sequence). The CDR3 DNA reads as TGCGCCAGCAGCAAGACCGGAAGCACAGATACGCAGTATTTT. It specifies CASSKTGSTDTQYF. Full variable domain (remainder filled in from reference TRBV7-9 and TRBJ2-3): DTGVSQNPRHKITKRGQNVTFRCDPISEHNRLYWYRQTLGQGPEFLTYFQNEAQLEKSRLLSDRFSAERPKGSFSTLEIQRTEQGDSAMYLCASSKTGSTDTQYFGPGTRLTVL.

This clonotype was seen many times. This chain uses TRBV12-3 or TRBV12-4 with TRBJ1-5; no firm D call. V dropped 3 bases and J dropped 6 bases, with 3 bases sitting between them. This CDR3 region has 11 residues. The CDR3 protein is CASSFSQPQHF. The CDR3 nucleotides are TGTGCCAGCAGTTTTAGTCAGCCCCAGCATTTT.

The chain links TRBV5-4 to TRBJ1-1; maybe TRBD1 (6 bases). V dropped 5 bases and J dropped 5 bases, with 19 bases sitting between them. There are 15 residues in the CDR3. Germline CDR1 reads SGHNT; CDR2 reads YYREEE (reference sequence). CDR3 in DNA: TGTGCCAGCAGTTCCACAGGGCCCGGAGGGACTGAAGCTTTCTTT. As protein: CASSSTGPGGTEAFF. The whole variable domain, remainder taken from reference TRBV5-4 and TRBJ1-1, is ETGVTQSPTHLIKTRGQQVTLRCSSQSGHNTVSWYQQALGQGPQFIFQYYREEENGRGNFPPRFSGLQFPNYSSELNVNALELDDSALYLCASSSTGPGGTEAFFGQGTRLTVV.

CDR3 sequence (DNA): TGTGCCAGCAGTTACTCGATTCGGGACATCCATGAGCAGTTCTTC. This gives the protein CASSYSIRDIHEQFF. The chain has TRBV6-5 and TRBJ2-1; the D gene is possibly TRBD1 (6 bases). Looked up from germline, CDR1 is MNHEY and CDR2 is SVGAGI. The CDR3 loop spans 15 amino acids. Trimming cost V 0 bases and J 8 bases, with 14 bases left between them.

On this clonotype: This may arise from a read error, as a much more abundant clone is one base away. The rearrangement links TRBV7-9 to TRBJ2-1, with a tentative D call TRBD2 (7 bases). Per the germline V gene, CDR1 is SEHNR and CDR2 is FQNEAQ (reference sequence). V was cut by 8 bases and J by 8 bases, with 16 bases left in between. The CDR3 extends over 13 amino acids. The CDR3: CASRGGEYDEQFF. The DNA for the CDR3 is TGTGCCAGCCGCGGGGGCGAATACGATGAGCAGTTCTTC.

V and J are TRBV6-1 and TRBJ1-6; D possibly corresponds to TRBD1 (6 bases). V lost 6 bases, J lost 7 bases, and 13 bases lay in between. The CDR3 contains 14 residues. Per the germline V gene, CDR1 is MNHNS and CDR2 is SASEGT. The CDR3 loop is CASSRGIGNSPLHF. For the CDR3, the DNA is TGTGCCAGCAGCAGGGGAATCGGAAATTCACCCCTCCACTTT.

The chain links TRBV2 to TRBJ2-1, with D possibly being TRBD1 (5 bases). V was cut by 7 bases and J by 9 bases, with 13 bases left in between. The CDR3 runs to 12 residues. Germline CDR1 reads SNHLY; CDR2 reads FYNNEI. CDR3 in amino acids: CASTSQGPEQFF. As DNA, the CDR3 is TGTGCCAGCACCAGTCAGGGTCCTGAGCAGTTCTTC.

To note about this clonotype: Possible read error: a much larger clone is one base away. The chain couples TRBV12-3 or TRBV12-4 to TRBJ1-5; TRBD1 agrees at 8 bases. The CDR3 runs 13 residues. In nucleotides, the CDR3 is TGTGCCGGCAGTCACGGACAGGGTAGGCCCCAGCATTTT. As protein: CAGSHGQGRPQHF.

This clonotype was seen ten or more times. The chain has TRBV25-1 and TRBJ1-2, with D unclear. V lost 1 base to trimming and J lost 0 bases, with 9 bases between them. CDR1 is MGHDK and CDR2 is SYGVNS in the germline V gene. CDR3 length: 15 residues. This chain's CDR3 is CASSELGEANYGYTF. The CDR3 coding sequence is TGTGCCAGCAGTGAATTAGGAGAAGCTAACTATGGCTACACCTTC.

This clonotype has at least ten counts. The chain is built from TRBV5-1 and TRBJ1-6; D possibly corresponds to TRBD1 (5 bases). CDR3 length: 15 residues. Germline-derived CDR1 and CDR2 are SGHRS and YFSETQ. With 2 bases removed from V and 9 bases from J, the gap between germline ends came to 15 bases. The CDR3: CASSFTAGGGSPLHF. The CDR3 region has the DNA TGCGCCAGCAGCTTCACCGCGGGGGGAGGTTCACCCCTCCACTTT. Looking up the rest from reference TRBV5-1 and TRBJ1-6 gives the full variable domain: KAGVTQTPRYLIKTRGQQVTLSCSPISGHRSVSWYQQTPGQGLQFLFEYFSETQRNKGNFPGRFSGRQFSNSRSEMNVSTLELGDSALYLCASSFTAGGGSPLHFGNGTRLTVT.

The chain links TRBV5-1 to TRBJ2-3; no definite D call. V was clipped by 1 base and J by 2 bases, with 8 bases between them. Germline lookup yields CDR1 SGHRS and CDR2 YFSETQ. CDR3 length: 14 residues. The CDR3 coding sequence is TGCGCCAGCAGCTTGCCGCAAATCACAGATACGCAGTATTTT. The encoded protein is CASSLPQITDTQYF. Full variable domain (rest looked up from reference TRBV5-1 and TRBJ2-3): KAGVTQTPRYLIKTRGQQVTLSCSPISGHRSVSWYQQTPGQGLQFLFEYFSETQRNKGNFPGRFSGRQFSNSRSEMNVSTLELGDSALYLCASSLPQITDTQYFGPGTRLTVL.